The 26 T cell receptor beta chains below all came from one sample that was sequenced in a study of blood T cell repertoires in COVID-19. Here immunoSEQ multiplex PCR was the method, and the copy in TCRdb shows in-frame clones only, minus some. Among about 220,000 clones listed, 80% to 85% were seen once. The source material was peripheral blood. These receptors were taken from a woman in her seventies with COVID-19, enrolled during active disease.

The chain has TRBV7-2 and TRBJ2-5; TRBD2 matches at 7 bases. The V and J ends lost 3 bases and 2 bases, in that order; junction bases with no gene match: 6. The germline gives CDR1 SGHTA, CDR2 FQGNSA. This CDR3 is 15 amino acids long. The CDR3 loop is CASSFGGSQQETQYF. The DNA of the CDR3 is TGTGCCAGCAGCTTTGGCGGGAGCCAACAAGAGACCCAGTACTTC.

This chain connects TRBV6-5 to TRBJ1-1; D is perhaps TRBD1 (6 bases). The CDR3 is made up of 13 amino acids. Between the trimmed V and J ends, which lost 8 bases and 4 bases, there was a span of 14 bases. From germline, CDR1 is MNHEY and CDR2 SVGAGI. The CDR3 DNA follows: TGTGCCAGCGATCAGGGGATGGGCACTGAAGCTTTCTTT. Translation: CASDQGMGTEAFF.

The V gene is TRBV19, the J gene TRBJ1-2; D possibly corresponds to TRBD1 (5 bases). CDR3 size: 15 residues. Trimming removed 5 bases at V and 7 bases at J, with 20 bases between. Germline V CDR1 and CDR2: LNHDA, SQIVND (reference sequence). Written as DNA, the CDR3 is TGTGCCAGTAGTCCTGACAGAGCGCAGCGTGGTGGCTACACCTTC. Translation gives CASSPDRAQRGGYTF.

CDR3 coding DNA: TGTGCCAGCAGCAAGTCAAGCGAGCCCTACAATGAGCAGTTCTTC. Residues: CASSKSSEPYNEQFF. The chain combines TRBV6-4 with TRBJ2-1; D call uncertain. There are 15 residues in the CDR3. The V and J ends lost 6 bases and 2 bases respectively, with 14 bases between them. Germline V gene data show CDR1 as MRHNA and CDR2 as SNTAGT.

Only a few counts were recorded for this clone. The chain joins TRBV18 to TRBJ1-1; no clear D. This CDR3 is 15 amino acids long. Trimming pared 3 bases from V and 2 bases from J, leaving 13 bases between. Germline V gives CDR1 KGHSH, CDR2 LQKENI. In nucleotides, the CDR3 is TGTGCCAGCTCACCCCAGGTGCCCTTAAACACTGAAGCTTTCTTT. Translating it yields CASSPQVPLNTEAFF.

A word on this clone: The sample carries other DNA sequences with the same CDR3. This chain connects TRBV5-1 to TRBJ2-7; 10 bases map to TRBD1. The CDR3 consists of 14 residues. Germline trimming cut 5 bases from V and 2 bases from J; bases unmatched to any gene: 4. Germline V gives CDR1 SGHRS, CDR2 YFSETQ. The CDR3 sequence: CASSSGQGAYEQYF. CDR3 nucleotide sequence: TGCGCCAGCAGTTCAGGACAGGGGGCCTACGAGCAGTACTTC.

The chain links TRBV28 to TRBJ2-3, with 9 nucleotides matching TRBD2. Per germline, CDR1 MDHEN and CDR2 SYDVKM. V dropped 4 bases and J dropped 4; count of bases not matched to a gene: 12. The CDR3 contains 17 residues. For the CDR3, the DNA is TGTGCCAGCAGTTGGCAGACTAGCGGCCTGGCCCCAGATACGCAGTATTTT. Its protein is CASSWQTSGLAPDTQYF.

This chain uses TRBV5-1 with TRBJ1-6; a weak D match, TRBD1 (6 bases). The CDR3 loop spans 16 amino acids. With 7 bases removed from V and 5 bases from J, the gap between germline ends came to 19 bases. Germline V lookup: CDR1 SGHRS, CDR2 YFSETQ. The CDR3 sequence: CASASTQGGDNSPLHF. CDR3 DNA sequence: TGCGCCAGCGCCTCAACACAGGGAGGGGATAATTCACCCCTCCACTTT.

This clone was seen a few times. The chain links TRBV2 to TRBJ2-7; D possibly corresponds to TRBD1 (6 bases). Trimming shortened V by 7 bases and J by 3 bases, and 16 bases separated the two germline ends. Looked up from germline, CDR1 is SNHLY and CDR2 is FYNNEI. The CDR3 spans 14 residues. The CDR3 region is CASKVGGGRYEQYF. The CDR3, as DNA: TGTGCCAGCAAGGTTGGGGGCGGTCGCTACGAGCAGTACTTC.

The chain links TRBV5-1 to TRBJ2-3, with TRBD1 as a possible D gene (6 bases). This CDR3 has 16 residues. V shed 4 bases and J shed 2 bases, with 17 bases lying between them. In germline, CDR1 is SGHRS, CDR2 YFSETQ. CDR3 protein: CASSPGAGDNTDTQYF. CDR3 nucleotide sequence: TGCGCCAGCAGCCCCGGAGCCGGGGACAACACAGATACGCAGTATTTT.

This chain joins TRBV28 and TRBJ1-1; 12 bases line up with TRBD1. The CDR3 covers 18 residues. Germline CDR1 reads MDHEN; CDR2 reads SYDVKM. The ends lost 3 bases at V and 4 bases at J; junction bases unmatched: 12. The CDR3 spells CASSLGRWGQGASTEAFF. CDR3 bases: TGTGCCAGCAGTTTGGGGAGATGGGGACAGGGGGCAAGCACTGAAGCTTTCTTT. The whole variable domain, remainder taken from reference TRBV28 and TRBJ1-1, is DVKVTQSSRYLVKRTGEKVFLECVQDMDHENMFWYRQDPGLGLRLIYFSYDVKMKEKGDIPEGYSVSREKKERFSLILESASTNQTSMYLCASSLGRWGQGASTEAFFGQGTRLTVV.

This rearrangement joins TRBV7-8 to TRBJ2-7; D is perhaps TRBD2 (6 bases). The CDR3 consists of 18 residues. Germline loops: CDR1 SGHVS, CDR2 FQNEAQ. V dropped 2 bases and J dropped 0 bases, with 20 bases sitting between them. CDR3 sequence reads: CASSLLPRNSGSSYEQYF. For the CDR3, the DNA is TGTGCCAGCAGCTTACTACCTAGGAATAGCGGCAGCTCCTACGAGCAGTACTTC.

The chain carries TRBV30 and TRBJ2-7, with TRBD2 as a possible D gene (5 bases). Germline loops: CDR1 GTSNPN, CDR2 SVGIG (reference sequence). This CDR3 contains 12 residues. Trimming took 2 bases from V and 3 from J, leaving 8 bases between them. DNA for the CDR3: TGTGCCTGGAGTTCCGGGGACTACGAGCAGTACTTC. Its translation: CAWSSGDYEQYF.

V and J are TRBV18 and TRBJ2-3; 7 bases are a match to TRBD1. The germline V gene has CDR1 KGHSH and CDR2 LQKENI. With 3 bases clipped from V and 5 bases from J, the junction kept 5 bases outside the gene matches. This CDR3 is 14 amino acids long. This CDR3 reads CASSPDRIEDTQYF. Here the CDR3 DNA reads TGTGCCAGCTCACCGGACAGGATCGAAGATACGCAGTATTTT.

This clone occurred once. The identical CDR3 is also encoded by other nucleotide sequences in the sample. V gene TRBV6-1 combines with J gene TRBJ2-7; possibly TRBD1 for D (6 bases). Germline CDR1 is MNHNS and CDR2 is SASEGT. Trimming pared 1 base from V and 3 bases from J, leaving 10 bases between. CDR3 length: 14 amino acids. CDR3: CASSEGGRGYEQYF. CDR3 coding DNA: TGTGCCAGCAGTGAAGGGGGCAGGGGCTACGAGCAGTACTTC.

J is TRBJ1-1 and V is TRBV6-5; D ambiguous. Trimming took off 8 bases at V and 0 bases at J, with 13 bases between the two ends. The CDR3 has 14 residues. CDR1 is MNHEY, CDR2 SVGAGI, per germline. The CDR3 DNA sequence: TGTGCCAGCCGGACTTGGGCCATGAACACTGAAGCTTTCTTT. It encodes CASRTWAMNTEAFF.

This clone appeared a few times. The chain is built from TRBV2 and TRBJ2-3; 11 bases are shared with TRBD2. Germline loops: CDR1 SNHLY, CDR2 FYNNEI. J lost 6 bases, V lost 5 bases, and 16 bases had no gene match. The CDR3 is 18 residues long. This CDR3 is CASSTNPGLAAIGDTQYF. The CDR3 nucleotides are TGTGCCAGCAGTACGAACCCGGGACTAGCGGCCATCGGGGATACGCAGTATTTT.

The chain joins TRBV7-9 to TRBJ2-1; 9 bases align to TRBD1. J was trimmed by 8 bases and V by 5 bases; bases with no gene match: 10. Germline loops: CDR1 SEHNR, CDR2 FQNEAQ (reference sequence). This CDR3 region has 15 residues. CDR3 coding DNA: TGTGCCAGCAGCACTGGACAGGGGCCAATCTATGAGCAGTTCTTC. Amino acids: CASSTGQGPIYEQFF.

V gene TRBV27 combines with J gene TRBJ1-4; tentative D call: TRBD1 (6 bases). The germline V and J ends were trimmed by 5 bases and 3 bases, with 10 bases remaining between them. Germline values: CDR1 MNHEY, CDR2 SMNVEV (reference sequence). The CDR3 has 14 residues. The CDR3 region is CASSHRVPNEKLFF. CDR3 nucleotides: TGTGCCAGCAGTCACAGGGTACCTAATGAAAAACTGTTTTTT.

The gene calls are TRBV5-4 and TRBJ2-4, with 7 bases identical to TRBD2. The trim removed 3 bases at V and 4 bases at J, leaving 4 bases unmatched. Germline V gene lookup returns CDR1 SGHNT and CDR2 YYREEE (reference sequence). CDR3 length: 14 residues. The CDR3 protein is CASSSGGPKNIQYF. The CDR3 DNA follows: TGTGCCAGCAGCTCGGGGGGACCTAAAAACATTCAGTACTTC. The whole variable domain, filled in from reference TRBV5-4 and TRBJ2-4, reads ETGVTQSPTHLIKTRGQQVTLRCSSQSGHNTVSWYQQALGQGPQFIFQYYREEENGRGNFPPRFSGLQFPNYSSELNVNALELDDSALYLCASSSGGPKNIQYFGAGTRLSVL.

This clone has a single count. The chain links TRBV18 to TRBJ2-6; possible D gene TRBD2, 5 bases. This CDR3 is built from 15 residues. Trimming removed 4 bases from V and 4 bases from J, with 11 bases in between. CDR1 is KGHSH and CDR2 is LQKENI in the germline V gene. The CDR3 region has the DNA TGTGCCAGCTCACAAACGGACTCCGGGGCCAACGTCCTGACTTTC. Translated, it gives CASSQTDSGANVLTF. Complete variable domain (other parts from reference TRBV18 and TRBJ2-6): NAGVMQNPRHLVRRRGQEARLRCSPMKGHSHVYWYRQLPEEGLKFMVYLQKENIIDESGMPKERFSAEFPKEGPSILRIQQVVRGDSAAYFCASSQTDSGANVLTFGAGSRLTVL.

The CDR3 DNA follows: TGTGCCAGCAGCTTACCCGAGCTTACCGAGCAGTACTTC. This gives the protein CASSLPELTEQYF. The gene calls are TRBV7-2 and TRBJ2-7; no clear D gene. Trimming removed 2 bases from V and 6 bases from J, with 11 bases in between. CDR1 is SGHTA and CDR2 is FQGNSA in the germline V gene. This CDR3 is built from 13 residues. Using reference TRBV7-2 and TRBJ2-7 for the parts outside the CDR3, the full variable domain is GAGVSQSPSNKVTEKGKDVELRCDPISGHTALYWYRQSLGQGLEFLIYFQGNSAPDKSGLPSDRFSAERTGGSVSTLTIQRTQQEDSAVYLCASSLPELTEQYFGPGTRLTVT.

The rearrangement joins TRBV29-1 to TRBJ1-5; D unclear. CDR3 length equals 13 residues. CDR1 is SQVTM and CDR2 is ANQGSEA in the germline V gene. V was clipped by 4 bases and J by 0 bases, with 7 bases between them. CDR3 DNA sequence: TGCAGCGTTGTCGTGAGTAGCAATCAGCCCCAGCATTTT. As protein: CSVVVSSNQPQHF.

This sequence joins TRBV2 and TRBJ1-2, with 9 bases lining up with TRBD1. Germline V CDR1 and CDR2: SNHLY, FYNNEI. The junction had 8 bases not matched to a gene; V was cut back by 8 bases and J by 4 bases. The CDR3 loop spans 14 amino acids. The CDR3 region is CASAQQGAGYGYTF. CDR3 bases: TGTGCCAGCGCTCAACAGGGGGCAGGCTATGGCTACACCTTC.

The CDR3, as DNA: TGTGCCAGCAGCCACAATGCTGGCGAGCAGTTCTTC. It specifies CASSHNAGEQFF. The chain couples TRBV6-5 to TRBJ2-1, with unresolved D. Germline V gene lookup returns CDR1 MNHEY and CDR2 SVGAGI. V was trimmed by 6 bases and J by 10 bases, leaving 13 bases between them. The CDR3 totals 12 residues.

V is TRBV10-3 and J is TRBJ2-5, with D tentatively TRBD1 (6 bases). Germline V gene sequence: CDR1 ENHRY, CDR2 SYGVKD. Trimming left V 6 bases short and J 5 bases short, with 10 bases between. This CDR3 contains 12 residues. CDR3 in DNA: TGTGCCATCAGAGGGGGTCTGGAGACCCAGTACTTC. Its translation: CAIRGGLETQYF.